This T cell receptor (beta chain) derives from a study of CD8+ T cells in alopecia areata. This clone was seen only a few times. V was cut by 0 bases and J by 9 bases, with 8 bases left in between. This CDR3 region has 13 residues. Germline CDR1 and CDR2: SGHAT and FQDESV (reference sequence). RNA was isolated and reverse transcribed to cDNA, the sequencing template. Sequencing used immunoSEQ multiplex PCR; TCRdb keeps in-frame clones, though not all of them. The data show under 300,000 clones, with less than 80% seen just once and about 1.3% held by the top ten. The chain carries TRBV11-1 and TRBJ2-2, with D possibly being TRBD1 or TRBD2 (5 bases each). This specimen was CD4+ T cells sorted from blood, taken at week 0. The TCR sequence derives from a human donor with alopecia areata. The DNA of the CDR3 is TGTGCCAGCAGCTTAGCAGGGACCCGGGAGCTGTTTTTT. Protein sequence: CASSLAGTRELFF. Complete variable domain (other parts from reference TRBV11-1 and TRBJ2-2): EAEVAQSPRYKITEKSQAVAFWCDPISGHATLYWYRQILGQGPELLVQFQDESVVDDSQLPKDRFSAERLKGVDSTLKIQPAELGDSAMYLCASSLAGTRELFFGEGSRLTVL.